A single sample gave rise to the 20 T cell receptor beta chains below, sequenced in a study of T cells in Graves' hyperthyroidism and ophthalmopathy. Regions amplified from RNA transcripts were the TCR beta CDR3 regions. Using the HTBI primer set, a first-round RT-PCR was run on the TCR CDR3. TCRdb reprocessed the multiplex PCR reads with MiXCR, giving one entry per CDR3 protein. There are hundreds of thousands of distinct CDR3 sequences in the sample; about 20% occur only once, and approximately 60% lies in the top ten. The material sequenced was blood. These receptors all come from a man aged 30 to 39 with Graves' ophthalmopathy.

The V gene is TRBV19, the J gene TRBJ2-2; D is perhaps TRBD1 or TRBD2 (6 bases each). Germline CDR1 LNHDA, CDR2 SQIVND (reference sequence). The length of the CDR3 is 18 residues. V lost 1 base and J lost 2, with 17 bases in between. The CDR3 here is CASSIGRRGRSNTGELFF. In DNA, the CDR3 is TGTGCCAGTAGTATAGGTCGTCGGGGGCGATCAAACACCGGGGAGCTGTTTTTT.

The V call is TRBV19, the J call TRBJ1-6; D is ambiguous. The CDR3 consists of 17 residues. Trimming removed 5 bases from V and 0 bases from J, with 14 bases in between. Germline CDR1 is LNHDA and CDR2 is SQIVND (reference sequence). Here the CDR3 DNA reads TGTGCCAGTAGTGAGACTGGGCTCAGCTCCTATAATTCACCCCTCCACTTT. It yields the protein CASSETGLSSYNSPLHF. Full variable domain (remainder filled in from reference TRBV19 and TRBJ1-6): DGGITQSPKYLFRKEGQNVTLSCEQNLNHDAMYWYRQDPGQGLRLIYYSQIVNDFQKGDIAEGYSVSREKKESFPLTVTSAQKNPTAFYLCASSETGLSSYNSPLHFGNGTRLTVT.

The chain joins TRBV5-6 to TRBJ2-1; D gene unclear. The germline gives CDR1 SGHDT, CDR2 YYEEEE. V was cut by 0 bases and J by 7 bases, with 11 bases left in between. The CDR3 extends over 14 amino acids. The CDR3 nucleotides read TGTGCCAGCAGCTTGGGTGTCAGGCGGAATGAGCAGTTCTTC. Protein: CASSLGVRRNEQFF.

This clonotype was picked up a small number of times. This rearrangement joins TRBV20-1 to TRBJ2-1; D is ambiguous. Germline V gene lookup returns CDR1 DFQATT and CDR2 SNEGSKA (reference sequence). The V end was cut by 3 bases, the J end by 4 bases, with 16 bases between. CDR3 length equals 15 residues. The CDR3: CSASDWVRGYNEQFF. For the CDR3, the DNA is TGCAGTGCTAGCGACTGGGTTAGAGGATACAATGAGCAGTTCTTC.

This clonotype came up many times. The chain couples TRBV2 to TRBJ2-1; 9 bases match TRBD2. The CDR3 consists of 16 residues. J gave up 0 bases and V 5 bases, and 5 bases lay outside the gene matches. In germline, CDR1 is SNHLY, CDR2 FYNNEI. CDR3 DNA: TGTGCCAGCAGTCCTAGCGGGGAAAGCTCCTACAATGAGCAGTTCTTC. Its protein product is CASSPSGESSYNEQFF. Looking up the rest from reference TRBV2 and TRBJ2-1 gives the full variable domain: EPEVTQTPSHQVTQMGQEVILRCVPISNHLYFYWYRQILGQKVEFLVSFYNNEISEKSEIFDDQFSVERPDGSNFTLKIRSTKLEDSAMYFCASSPSGESSYNEQFFGPGTRLTVL.

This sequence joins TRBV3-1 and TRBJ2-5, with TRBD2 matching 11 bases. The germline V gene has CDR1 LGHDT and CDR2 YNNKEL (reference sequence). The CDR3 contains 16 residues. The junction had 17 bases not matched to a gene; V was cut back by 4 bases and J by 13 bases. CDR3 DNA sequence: TGTGCCAGCAGCCTCGGACTAGCGGGTACAGGGGGCCGATTGTACTTC. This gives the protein CASSLGLAGTGGRLYF.

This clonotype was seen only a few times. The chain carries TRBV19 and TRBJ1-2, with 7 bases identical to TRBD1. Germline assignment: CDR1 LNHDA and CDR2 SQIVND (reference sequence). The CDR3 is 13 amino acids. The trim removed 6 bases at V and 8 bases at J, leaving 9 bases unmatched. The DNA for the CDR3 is TGTGCCAGTAGCGACGACAGGGTGGGCGGCTACACCTTC. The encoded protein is CASSDDRVGGYTF.

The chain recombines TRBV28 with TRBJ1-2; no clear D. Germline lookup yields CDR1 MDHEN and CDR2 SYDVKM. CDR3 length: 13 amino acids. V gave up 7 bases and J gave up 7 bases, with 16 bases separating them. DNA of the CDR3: TGTGCCAGCATCGCCCCTGGAATGGTTGGCTACACCTTC. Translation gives CASIAPGMVGYTF.

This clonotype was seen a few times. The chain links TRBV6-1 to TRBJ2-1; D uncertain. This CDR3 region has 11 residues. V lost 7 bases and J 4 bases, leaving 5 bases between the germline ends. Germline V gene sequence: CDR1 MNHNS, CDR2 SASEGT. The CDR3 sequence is CASMIYNEQFF. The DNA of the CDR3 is TGTGCCAGCATGATATACAATGAGCAGTTCTTC.

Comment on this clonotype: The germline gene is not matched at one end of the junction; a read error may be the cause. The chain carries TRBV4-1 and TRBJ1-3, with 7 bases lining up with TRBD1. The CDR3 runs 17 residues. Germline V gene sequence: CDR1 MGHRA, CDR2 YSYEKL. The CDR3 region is CASSQSAGQLSGNTIYF. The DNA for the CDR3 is TGTGCCAGCAGCCAAAGTGCGGGACAGCTCTCTGGAAACACCATATATTTT.

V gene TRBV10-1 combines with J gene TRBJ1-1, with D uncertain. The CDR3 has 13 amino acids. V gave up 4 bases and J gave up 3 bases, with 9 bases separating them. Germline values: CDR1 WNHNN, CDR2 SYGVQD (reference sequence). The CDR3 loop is CASSAARYTEAFF. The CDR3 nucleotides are TGCGCCAGCAGTGCGGCGAGGTACACTGAAGCTTTCTTT.

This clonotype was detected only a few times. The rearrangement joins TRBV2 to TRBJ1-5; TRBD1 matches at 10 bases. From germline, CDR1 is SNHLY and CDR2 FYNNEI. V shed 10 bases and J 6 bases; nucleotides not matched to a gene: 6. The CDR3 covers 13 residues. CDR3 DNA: TGTGCCACCCGGGACAGGGGCGGTCAGCCCCAGCATTTT. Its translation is CATRDRGGQPQHF.

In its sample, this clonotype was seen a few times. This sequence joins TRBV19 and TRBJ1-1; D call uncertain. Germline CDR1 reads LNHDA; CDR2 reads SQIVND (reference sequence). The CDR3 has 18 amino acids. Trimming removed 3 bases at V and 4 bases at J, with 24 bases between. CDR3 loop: CASSIKVLRTTGGTEAFF. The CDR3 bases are TGTGCCAGTAGTATTAAAGTTCTCCGGACCACCGGCGGCACTGAAGCTTTCTTT. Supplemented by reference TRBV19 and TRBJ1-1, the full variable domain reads DGGITQSPKYLFRKEGQNVTLSCEQNLNHDAMYWYRQDPGQGLRLIYYSQIVNDFQKGDIAEGYSVSREKKESFPLTVTSAQKNPTAFYLCASSIKVLRTTGGTEAFFGQGTRLTVV.

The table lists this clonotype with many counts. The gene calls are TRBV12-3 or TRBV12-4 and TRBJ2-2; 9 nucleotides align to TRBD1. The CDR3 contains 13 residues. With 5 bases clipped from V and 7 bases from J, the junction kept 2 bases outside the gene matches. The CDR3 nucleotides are TGTGCCAGCAGTCGGACAGGGGTCGGGGAGCTGTTTTTT. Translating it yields CASSRTGVGELFF.

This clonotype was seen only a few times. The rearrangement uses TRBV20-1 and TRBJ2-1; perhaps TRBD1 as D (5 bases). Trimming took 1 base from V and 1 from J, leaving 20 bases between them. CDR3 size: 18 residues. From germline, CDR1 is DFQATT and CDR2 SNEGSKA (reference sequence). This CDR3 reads CSARVFSSDMRSYNEQFF. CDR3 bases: TGCAGTGCTAGAGTCTTTTCATCGGACATGAGATCCTACAATGAGCAGTTCTTC.

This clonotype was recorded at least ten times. CDR3 DNA sequence: TGTGCCTGGAGTGCCTCCTTTCAGACCCAGTACTTC. Amino acids: CAWSASFQTQYF. The V gene is TRBV30, the J gene TRBJ2-5; D gene unclear. Germline V lookup: CDR1 GTSNPN, CDR2 SVGIG (reference sequence). The CDR3 is made up of 12 amino acids. The germline V and J ends were trimmed by 1 base and 6 bases, with 9 bases remaining between them.

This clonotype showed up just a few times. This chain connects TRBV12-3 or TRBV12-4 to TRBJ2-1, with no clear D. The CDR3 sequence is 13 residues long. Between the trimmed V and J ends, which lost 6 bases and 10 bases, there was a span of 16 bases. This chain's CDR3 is CASRGAAPPEQFF. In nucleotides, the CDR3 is TGTGCCAGCAGGGGCGCAGCACCCCCCGAGCAGTTCTTC.

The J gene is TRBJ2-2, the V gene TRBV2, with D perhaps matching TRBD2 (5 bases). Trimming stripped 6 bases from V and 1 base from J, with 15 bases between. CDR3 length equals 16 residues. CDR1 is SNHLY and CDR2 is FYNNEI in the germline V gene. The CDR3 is CASSTGASRNTGELFF. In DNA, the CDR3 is TGTGCCAGCAGCACGGGTGCTAGCCGGAACACCGGGGAGCTGTTTTTT. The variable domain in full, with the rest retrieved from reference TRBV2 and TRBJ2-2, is EPEVTQTPSHQVTQMGQEVILRCVPISNHLYFYWYRQILGQKVEFLVSFYNNEISEKSEIFDDQFSVERPDGSNFTLKIRSTKLEDSAMYFCASSTGASRNTGELFFGEGSRLTVL.

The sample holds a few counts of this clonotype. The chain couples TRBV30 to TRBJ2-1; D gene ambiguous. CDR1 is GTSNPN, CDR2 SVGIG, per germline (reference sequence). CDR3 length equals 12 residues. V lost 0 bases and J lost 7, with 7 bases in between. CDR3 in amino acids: CAWSVLRNEQFF. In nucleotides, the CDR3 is TGTGCCTGGAGTGTACTGAGGAATGAGCAGTTCTTC.

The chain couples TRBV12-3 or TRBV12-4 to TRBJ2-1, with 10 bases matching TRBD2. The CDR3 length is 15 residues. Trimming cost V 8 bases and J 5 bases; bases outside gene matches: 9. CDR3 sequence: CASFPGTSAHNEQFF. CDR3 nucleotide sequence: TGTGCCAGCTTCCCCGGGACTAGCGCTCACAATGAGCAGTTCTTC.